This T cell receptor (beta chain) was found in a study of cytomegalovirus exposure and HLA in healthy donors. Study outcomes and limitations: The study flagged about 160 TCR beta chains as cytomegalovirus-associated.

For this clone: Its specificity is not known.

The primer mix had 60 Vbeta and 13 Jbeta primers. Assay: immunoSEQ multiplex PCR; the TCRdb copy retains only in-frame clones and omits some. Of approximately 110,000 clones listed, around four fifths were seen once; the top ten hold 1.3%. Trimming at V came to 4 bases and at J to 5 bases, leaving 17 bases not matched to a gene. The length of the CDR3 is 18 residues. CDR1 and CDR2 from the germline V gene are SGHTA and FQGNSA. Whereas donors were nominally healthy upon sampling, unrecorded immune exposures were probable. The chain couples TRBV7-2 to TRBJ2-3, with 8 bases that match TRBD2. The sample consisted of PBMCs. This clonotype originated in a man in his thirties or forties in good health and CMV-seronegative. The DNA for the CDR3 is TGTGCCAGCAGCTCAGCCGGGGGGGAGGGAGGGCGAAAAGATACGCAGTATTTT. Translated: CASSSAGGEGGRKDTQYF.